This T cell receptor (beta chain) was documented in a study of cytomegalovirus exposure and HLA in healthy donors. General observations from the study: Rarity marked most TCR sequences, yet some public TCRs occurred in many donors. Near-uniform donor sequencing depth was presumed by presence/absence analyses. In vitro experiments confirmed that three CMV-associated chains were specific for CMV antigens.

This clone was observed a single time. Its cognate antigen is unknown. The PCR employed 60 Vbeta primers together with 13 Jbeta primers. TCRdb's table, derived via immunoSEQ multiplex PCR, lists solely in-frame clones and lacks some. Among under 200,000 clones listed, 75% to 90% were seen once. V was pared by 5 bases and J by 0 bases, with 16 bases between. Germline CDR1 and CDR2: LNHDA and SQIVND (reference sequence). The CDR3 is 16 amino acids. The V and J genes are TRBV19 and TRBJ1-1; possible D gene TRBD1, 5 bases. This clonotype was obtained from a human donor in good health. Sequencing was done on a sample of PBMCs. CDR3 region: CASSPNLGHMNTEAFF. DNA for the CDR3: TGTGCCAGTAGTCCGAACCTCGGACACATGAACACTGAAGCTTTCTTT.